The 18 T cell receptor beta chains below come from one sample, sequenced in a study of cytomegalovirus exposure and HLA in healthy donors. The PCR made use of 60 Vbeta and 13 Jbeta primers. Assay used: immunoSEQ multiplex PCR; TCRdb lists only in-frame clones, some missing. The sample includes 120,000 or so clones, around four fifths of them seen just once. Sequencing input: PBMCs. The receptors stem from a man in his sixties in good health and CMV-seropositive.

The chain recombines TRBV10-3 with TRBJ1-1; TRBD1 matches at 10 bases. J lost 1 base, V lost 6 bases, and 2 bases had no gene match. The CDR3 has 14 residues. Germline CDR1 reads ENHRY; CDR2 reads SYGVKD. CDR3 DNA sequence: TGTGCCATCAGGGGGACAGGGGAGAACACTGAAGCTTTCTTT. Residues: CAIRGTGENTEAFF.

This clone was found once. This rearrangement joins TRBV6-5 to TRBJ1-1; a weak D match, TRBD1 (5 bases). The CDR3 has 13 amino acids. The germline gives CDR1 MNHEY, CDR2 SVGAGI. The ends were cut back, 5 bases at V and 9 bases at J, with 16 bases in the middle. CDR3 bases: TGTGCCAGCAGTGAAGTGGGGCAGATTAAAGCTTTCTTT. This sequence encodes CASSEVGQIKAFF.

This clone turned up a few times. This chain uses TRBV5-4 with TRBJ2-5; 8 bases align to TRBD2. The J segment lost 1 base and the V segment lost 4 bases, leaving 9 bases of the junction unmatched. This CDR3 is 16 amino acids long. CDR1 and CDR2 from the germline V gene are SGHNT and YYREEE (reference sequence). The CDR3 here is CASSMRAGGSQETQYF. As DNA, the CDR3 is TGTGCCAGCAGCATGCGGGCGGGAGGTAGCCAAGAGACCCAGTACTTC.

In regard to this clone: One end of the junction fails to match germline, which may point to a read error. Here the CDR3 reads CASSPQSTGEETQYF. The DNA of the CDR3 is TGTGCTAGCAGCCCGCAATCGACAGGGGAAGAGACCCAGTACTTC. J is TRBJ2-5 and V is TRBV7-7; 8 positions agree with TRBD1. The CDR3 is 15 residues long. The germline V gene encodes CDR1 SSHAT and CDR2 FNYEAQ (reference sequence).

CDR3 sequence (DNA): TGCGCCAGCAGCTTTGCTAGCGGGGGGGTCTCCTACGAGCAGTACTTC. It is translated as CASSFASGGVSYEQYF. This chain links TRBV5-1 with TRBJ2-7, with 12 bases aligning to TRBD2. The junction had 3 bases not matched to a gene; V was cut back by 2 bases and J by 0 bases. Germline V gives CDR1 SGHRS, CDR2 YFSETQ. CDR3 length: 16 residues.

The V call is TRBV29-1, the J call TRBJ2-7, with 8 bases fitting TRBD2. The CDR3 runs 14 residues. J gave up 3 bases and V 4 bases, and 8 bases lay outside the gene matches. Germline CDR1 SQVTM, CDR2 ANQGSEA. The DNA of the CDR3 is TGCAGCGTTGTTAGTAGCGGGATCATCTACGAGCAGTACTTC. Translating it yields CSVVSSGIIYEQYF.

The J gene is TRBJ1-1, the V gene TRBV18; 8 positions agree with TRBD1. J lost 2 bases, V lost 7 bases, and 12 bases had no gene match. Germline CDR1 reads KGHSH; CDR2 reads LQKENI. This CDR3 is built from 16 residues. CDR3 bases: TGTGCCAGCTTACCCGGGACAGGAGGGAGAAACACTGAAGCTTTCTTT. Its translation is CASLPGTGGRNTEAFF.

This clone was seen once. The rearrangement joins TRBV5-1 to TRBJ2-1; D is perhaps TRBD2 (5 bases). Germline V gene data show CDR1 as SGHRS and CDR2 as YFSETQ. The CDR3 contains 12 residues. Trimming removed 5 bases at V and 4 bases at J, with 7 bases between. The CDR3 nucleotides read TGCGCCAGCAGGAGGACTTACAATGAGCAGTTCTTC. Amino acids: CASRRTYNEQFF.

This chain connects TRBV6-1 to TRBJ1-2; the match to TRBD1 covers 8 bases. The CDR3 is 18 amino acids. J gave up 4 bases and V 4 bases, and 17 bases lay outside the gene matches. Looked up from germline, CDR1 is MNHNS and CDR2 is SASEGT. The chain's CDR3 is CASSGSGTGRTGSYGYTF. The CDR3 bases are TGTGCCAGCAGTGGGTCCGGGACAGGACGTACAGGGTCCTATGGCTACACCTTC.

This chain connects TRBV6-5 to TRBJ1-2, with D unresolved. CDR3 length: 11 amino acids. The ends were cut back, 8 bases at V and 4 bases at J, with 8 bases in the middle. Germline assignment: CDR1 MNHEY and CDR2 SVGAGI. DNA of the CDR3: TGTGCCAGCTTATCAGGCTATGGCTACACCTTC. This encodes CASLSGYGYTF.

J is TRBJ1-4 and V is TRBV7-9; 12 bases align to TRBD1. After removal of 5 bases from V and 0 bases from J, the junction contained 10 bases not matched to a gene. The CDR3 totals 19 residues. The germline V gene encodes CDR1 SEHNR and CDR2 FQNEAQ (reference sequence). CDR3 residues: CASSPRDRGQQSTNEKLFF. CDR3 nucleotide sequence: TGTGCCAGCAGCCCCCGGGACAGGGGGCAGCAGTCAACTAATGAAAAACTGTTTTTT.

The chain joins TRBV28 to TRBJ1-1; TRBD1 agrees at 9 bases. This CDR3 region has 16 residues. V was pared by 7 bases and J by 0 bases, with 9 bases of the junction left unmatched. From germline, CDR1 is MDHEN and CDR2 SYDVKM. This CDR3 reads CASIAGQGKMNTEAFF. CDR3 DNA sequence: TGTGCCAGCATAGCCGGACAGGGGAAAATGAACACTGAAGCTTTCTTT.

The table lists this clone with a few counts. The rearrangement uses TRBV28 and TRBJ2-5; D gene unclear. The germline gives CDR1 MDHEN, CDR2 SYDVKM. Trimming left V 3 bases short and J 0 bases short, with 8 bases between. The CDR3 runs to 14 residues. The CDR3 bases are TGTGCCAGCAGTTTTCTAGAAAACCAAGAGACCCAGTACTTC. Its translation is CASSFLENQETQYF.

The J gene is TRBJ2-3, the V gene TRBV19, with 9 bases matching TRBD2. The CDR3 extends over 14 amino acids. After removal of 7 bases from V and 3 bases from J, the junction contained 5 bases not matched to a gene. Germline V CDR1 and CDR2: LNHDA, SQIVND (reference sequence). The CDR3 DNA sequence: TGTGCCAGTACCCCAGCGGGGGGAACAGATACGCAGTATTTT. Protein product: CASTPAGGTDTQYF.

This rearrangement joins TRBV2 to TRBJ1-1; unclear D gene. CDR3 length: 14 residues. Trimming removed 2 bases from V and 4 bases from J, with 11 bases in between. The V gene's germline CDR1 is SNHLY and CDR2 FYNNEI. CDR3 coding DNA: TGTGCCAGCAGTGAAACTAGACTGATCACTGAAGCTTTCTTT. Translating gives CASSETRLITEAFF.

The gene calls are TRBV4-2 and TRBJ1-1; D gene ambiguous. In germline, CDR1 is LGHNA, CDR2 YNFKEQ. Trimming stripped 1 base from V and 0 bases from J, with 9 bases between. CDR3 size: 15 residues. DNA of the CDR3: TGTGCCAGCAGCCAAGGAGGGCAGCTGAACACTGAAGCTTTCTTT. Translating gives CASSQGGQLNTEAFF.

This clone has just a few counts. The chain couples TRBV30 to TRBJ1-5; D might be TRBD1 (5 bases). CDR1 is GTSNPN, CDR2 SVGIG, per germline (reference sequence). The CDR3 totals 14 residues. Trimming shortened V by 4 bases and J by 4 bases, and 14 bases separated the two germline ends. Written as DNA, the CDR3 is TGTGCCTGGAAAGGGGCCGGACCAAATCAGCCCCAGCATTTT. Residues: CAWKGAGPNQPQHF.

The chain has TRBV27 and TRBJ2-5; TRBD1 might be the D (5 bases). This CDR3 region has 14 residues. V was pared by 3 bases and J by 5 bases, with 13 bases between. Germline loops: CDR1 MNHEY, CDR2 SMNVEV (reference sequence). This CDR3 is CASSFGAASETQYF. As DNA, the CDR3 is TGTGCCAGCAGTTTTGGGGCGGCGAGCGAGACCCAGTACTTC.